Each of the 28 T cell receptor beta chains below was sequenced from the same sample in a study of blood T cell repertoires in COVID-19. Profiling relied on immunoSEQ multiplex PCR, and the TCRdb table lists in-frame clones only, not all of them. The data hold over 300,000 clones, with 85% to 90% observed a single time. The sample taken for sequencing was PBMCs or T cells enriched from blood (not recorded which). These receptors were taken from a woman aged 18-29 years who had recovered from COVID-19.

The rearrangement links TRBV2 to TRBJ1-5, with D tentatively TRBD1 (5 bases). The CDR3 consists of 13 residues. V dropped 2 bases and J dropped 11 bases, with 13 bases sitting between them. Germline CDR1 reads SNHLY; CDR2 reads FYNNEI. The chain's CDR3 is CASSETGGSAQHF. The CDR3 nucleotides are TGTGCCAGCAGTGAAACAGGCGGATCAGCCCAGCATTTT.

The V and J genes are TRBV23-1 and TRBJ2-2, with D perhaps matching TRBD1 (7 bases). TRBV23-1 is assigned to the ORF class and has an uncertain function. Trimming took 3 bases from V and 4 from J, leaving 15 bases between them. CDR3 length: 16 amino acids. Written as DNA, the CDR3 is TGCGCCAGCAGTCAGGCGGGACAGCCACCCACCGGGGAGCTGTTTTTT. Translating gives CASSQAGQPPTGELFF.

This clone was found once. CDR3 sequence reads: CASSSPGLARDSPLHF. Here the CDR3 DNA reads TGTGCCAGCAGCTCCCCGGGACTGGCCAGAGATTCACCCCTCCACTTT. V usage is TRBV7-9 and J usage is TRBJ1-6, with D possibly matching TRBD1 (5 bases). The ends were cut back, 4 bases at V and 8 bases at J, with 18 bases in the middle. Per the germline V gene, CDR1 is SEHNR and CDR2 is FQNEAQ (reference sequence). CDR3 length equals 16 residues.

The chain is built from TRBV27 and TRBJ2-5; 7 bases align to TRBD2. Germline V lookup: CDR1 MNHEY, CDR2 SMNVEV (reference sequence). The CDR3 spans 15 residues. V dropped 5 bases and J dropped 4; count of bases not matched to a gene: 10. The CDR3 here is CASSPGTTRLETQYF. Written as DNA, the CDR3 is TGTGCCAGCAGTCCGGGGACTACTAGGCTAGAGACCCAGTACTTC.

This clone was counted a few times. The chain carries TRBV28 and TRBJ2-1, with 10 bases aligning to TRBD2. This CDR3 has 16 residues. Germline V gene data show CDR1 as MDHEN and CDR2 as SYDVKM. Trimming cost V 5 bases and J 5 bases; bases outside gene matches: 9. The CDR3 DNA is TGTGCCAGCAGTCCCCTGGGGACTAGCGCACACAATGAGCAGTTCTTC. Translating gives CASSPLGTSAHNEQFF.

The J gene is TRBJ2-7, the V gene TRBV18; weak D call: TRBD1 (5 bases). The CDR3 has 13 residues. Germline-derived CDR1 and CDR2 are KGHSH and LQKENI. Trimming cost V 2 bases and J 4 bases, with 9 bases left between them. The CDR3 region has the DNA TGTGCCAGCTCACCAGGGGCTCAGTACGAGCAGTACTTC. It is translated as CASSPGAQYEQYF.

V gene TRBV29-1 combines with J gene TRBJ1-1, with D hard to call. Germline assignment: CDR1 SQVTM and CDR2 ANQGSEA. V was clipped by 4 bases and J by 0 bases, with 6 bases between them. The CDR3 has 12 residues. In nucleotides, the CDR3 is TGCAGCGTTGGAGACATGAACACTGAAGCTTTCTTT. It specifies CSVGDMNTEAFF.

The chain is built from TRBV10-3 and TRBJ2-1; a possible D gene is TRBD2 (7 bases). CDR1 is ENHRY and CDR2 is SYGVKD in the germline V gene. V dropped 5 bases and J dropped 7 bases, with 18 bases sitting between them. The CDR3 covers 15 residues. The CDR3, as DNA: TGTGCCATCAGTCCCCCACGGGGGGCGTATAATGAGCAGTTCTTC. Encoded protein: CAISPPRGAYNEQFF.

This clone was detected only once. The gene calls are TRBV18 and TRBJ2-5, with 12 bases identical to TRBD2. Germline CDR1 is KGHSH and CDR2 is LQKENI. With V trimmed by 2 bases and J by 4 bases, 8 bases remained unmatched. CDR3 length: 17 amino acids. CDR3 DNA sequence: TGTGCCAGCTCACCAGGACTAGCGGGATTCGATTTAGAGACCCAGTACTTC. Its protein product is CASSPGLAGFDLETQYF.

The chain combines TRBV2 with TRBJ2-3; 8 bases match TRBD2. The V gene's germline CDR1 is SNHLY and CDR2 FYNNEI. The V segment lost 7 bases and the J segment 1 base; nucleotides outside the gene matches: 10. The CDR3 spans 16 residues. CDR3 sequence (DNA): TGTGCCAGCACCCGGGGGGGCTTCTATCGCACAGATACGCAGTATTTT. It translates to CASTRGGFYRTDTQYF. The entire variable domain, with the rest obtained from reference TRBV2 and TRBJ2-3, is as follows: EPEVTQTPSHQVTQMGQEVILRCVPISNHLYFYWYRQILGQKVEFLVSFYNNEISEKSEIFDDQFSVERPDGSNFTLKIRSTKLEDSAMYFCASTRGGFYRTDTQYFGPGTRLTVL.

This clone has only one observation. The chain recombines TRBV5-1 with TRBJ2-3; 8 bases align to TRBD2. This CDR3 region has 16 residues. CDR1 is SGHRS, CDR2 YFSETQ, per germline. Unmatched junction bases numbered 9, after V lost 4 bases and J lost 2 bases. The CDR3 nucleotides are TGCGCCAGCAGCCGGGAGGGGGACTCACACACAGATACGCAGTATTTT. This encodes CASSREGDSHTDTQYF.

This chain joins TRBV28 and TRBJ1-4, with TRBD1 matching over 9 bases. The CDR3 extends over 21 amino acids. V shed 5 bases and J 2 bases; nucleotides not matched to a gene: 21. Germline loops: CDR1 MDHEN, CDR2 SYDVKM. This CDR3 reads CASSTIMSGTGMSITNEKLFF. CDR3 coding DNA: TGTGCCAGCAGTACGATCATGTCCGGGACAGGGATGAGCATCACTAATGAAAAACTGTTTTTT.

The V and J genes are TRBV5-4 and TRBJ1-2, with 10 bases that match TRBD1. The CDR3 contains 15 residues. V shed 4 bases, J shed 3 bases, and the junction held 6 bases outside the gene matches. Germline V CDR1 and CDR2: SGHNT, YYREEE (reference sequence). The CDR3 spells CASSLGTGVDYGYTF. The CDR3, as DNA: TGTGCCAGCAGCCTAGGGACAGGGGTGGACTATGGCTACACCTTC.

The sample holds one count of this clone. V is TRBV11-3 and J is TRBJ2-3; 7 nucleotides line up with TRBD2. This CDR3 is 13 amino acids long. Trimming took 6 bases from V and 4 from J; bases not matched to a gene: 4. Germline CDR1 reads SGHNT; CDR2 reads YENEEA. CDR3 loop: CASSAGAADTQYF. The CDR3 nucleotides read TGTGCCAGCAGTGCGGGAGCGGCAGATACGCAGTATTTT.

This clone was observed a single time. This chain joins TRBV12-3 or TRBV12-4 and TRBJ1-1, with D possibly matching TRBD1 (5 bases). The V end was cut by 1 base, the J end by 11 bases, with 11 bases between. This CDR3 region has 12 residues. CDR3 loop: CASSLVSGGAFF. The CDR3 coding sequence is TGTGCCAGCAGTTTAGTAAGTGGGGGGGCTTTCTTT.

The chain joins TRBV6-5 to TRBJ2-1; TRBD2 matches 12 bases. The CDR3 has 14 residues. In germline, CDR1 is MNHEY, CDR2 SVGAGI. Trimming took 4 bases from V and 10 from J; bases not matched to a gene: 5. This CDR3 is CASSSLTSGREQFF. CDR3 DNA: TGTGCCAGCAGTTCCCTGACTAGCGGGAGAGAGCAGTTCTTC.

CDR3 sequence (DNA): TGTGCCAGCAGCCAACTAGCCAAAAACATTCAGTACTTC. As protein: CASSQLAKNIQYF. The rearrangement links TRBV3-1 (or the pseudogene TRBV3-2) to TRBJ2-4; D unresolved. CDR1 LGHDT and CDR2 YNNKEL come from the germline V gene (reference sequence). With 2 bases removed from V and 0 bases from J, the gap between germline ends came to 2 bases. This CDR3 has 13 residues.

The chain employs TRBV11-1 and TRBJ1-1; D remains unclear. The CDR3 consists of 14 residues. Germline CDR1 reads SGHAT; CDR2 reads FQDESV (reference sequence). With 1 base removed from V and 5 bases from J, the gap between germline ends came to 11 bases. CDR3 bases: TGTGCCAGCAGCTTAGGCCGTCAGGTAACTGAAGCTTTCTTT. It codes for CASSLGRQVTEAFF. The full variable domain, its missing parts supplied by reference TRBV11-1 and TRBJ1-1, is EAEVAQSPRYKITEKSQAVAFWCDPISGHATLYWYRQILGQGPELLVQFQDESVVDDSQLPKDRFSAERLKGVDSTLKIQPAELGDSAMYLCASSLGRQVTEAFFGQGTRLTVV.

The gene calls are TRBV19 and TRBJ1-2, with D hard to call. The CDR3 totals 11 residues. Trimming shortened V by 4 bases and J by 7 bases, and 7 bases separated the two germline ends. Looked up from germline, CDR1 is LNHDA and CDR2 is SQIVND (reference sequence). Here the CDR3 reads CASSTVSGYTF. Written as DNA, the CDR3 is TGTGCCAGTAGTACGGTAAGTGGCTACACCTTC.

This chain connects TRBV27 to TRBJ1-2; unclear D gene. V was shortened by 2 bases and J by 8 bases, with 18 bases between the two germline ends. CDR1 is MNHEY and CDR2 is SMNVEV in the germline V gene (reference sequence). The CDR3 runs to 15 residues. This CDR3 is CASSLGVTSPVGYTF. The CDR3 DNA follows: TGTGCCAGCAGTTTAGGGGTCACTAGTCCCGTCGGCTACACCTTC.

The chain has TRBV6-5 and TRBJ2-4; 10 bases agree with TRBD1. This CDR3 region has 15 residues. The V segment lost 6 bases and the J segment 8 bases; nucleotides outside the gene matches: 10. From germline, CDR1 is MNHEY and CDR2 SVGAGI. CDR3 nucleotide sequence: TGTGCCAGCAGACCCGGGACAGGGGCGGTAGACATTCAGTACTTC. Encoded protein: CASRPGTGAVDIQYF.

This chain links TRBV2 with TRBJ2-4; a possible D gene is TRBD2 (6 bases). The CDR3 consists of 15 residues. The ends were cut back, 2 bases at V and 0 bases at J, with 8 bases in the middle. CDR1 is SNHLY and CDR2 is FYNNEI in the germline V gene. In DNA form, the CDR3 reads TGTGCCAGCAGTGAAAACGGGGGAGCCAAAAACATTCAGTACTTC. This translates into CASSENGGAKNIQYF.

This chain's CDR3 is CAISDVRGSDQPQHF. CDR3 coding DNA: TGTGCCATCAGTGACGTAAGGGGGTCCGATCAGCCCCAGCATTTT. The J gene is TRBJ1-5, the V gene TRBV10-3; a weak D match, TRBD1 (6 bases). In germline, CDR1 is ENHRY, CDR2 SYGVKD. Deletions cut 3 bases from V and 5 bases from J, with 14 bases between. The CDR3 totals 15 residues.

The rearrangement uses TRBV6-5 and TRBJ1-2; TRBD1 might be the D (5 bases). Germline assignment: CDR1 MNHEY and CDR2 SVGAGI. The CDR3 length is 13 residues. Trimming removed 5 bases from V and 8 bases from J, with 15 bases in between. The CDR3 protein is CASSHPGTRGYTF. Written as DNA, the CDR3 is TGTGCCAGCAGTCACCCCGGGACTCGGGGCTACACCTTC.

This chain's CDR3 is CASQKTQDSPLHF. In DNA form, the CDR3 reads TGTGCCAGTCAAAAAACTCAAGATTCACCCCTCCACTTT. This chain links TRBV19 with TRBJ1-6, with D uncertain. This CDR3 contains 13 residues. Trimming took off 8 bases at V and 8 bases at J, with 13 bases between the two ends. Per the germline V gene, CDR1 is LNHDA and CDR2 is SQIVND (reference sequence).

The sample holds one count of this clone. The chain combines TRBV28 with TRBJ1-3; 7 bases match TRBD1. The trim removed 4 bases at V and 0 bases at J, leaving 3 bases unmatched. There are 15 residues in the CDR3. Germline V lookup: CDR1 MDHEN, CDR2 SYDVKM. CDR3 amino acids: CASSYRGDSGNTIYF. The CDR3 DNA reads as TGTGCCAGCAGTTACAGGGGAGACTCTGGAAACACCATATATTTT.

The chain employs TRBV11-2 and TRBJ2-1; 13 bases agree with TRBD2. CDR3 length: 17 residues. The V and J ends lost 5 bases and 8 bases, in that order; junction bases with no gene match: 12. Germline CDR1 SGHAT, CDR2 FQNNGV. The DNA for the CDR3 is TGTGCCAGCAGCCCCCTGGGTCCGGGACTAGCGGGATATGAGCAGTTCTTC. Amino acids: CASSPLGPGLAGYEQFF.

The chain uses TRBV5-1 and TRBJ1-2; D is perhaps TRBD1 (5 bases). This CDR3 comprises 14 residues. CDR1 SGHRS and CDR2 YFSETQ come from the germline V gene. Trimming removed 4 bases at V and 2 bases at J, with 12 bases between. CDR3 bases: TGCGCCAGCAGCAGGGACTTAGAGAACTATGGCTACACCTTC. Protein product: CASSRDLENYGYTF.